This TCR beta chain originates from a study of radiation and T cells in renal cell carcinoma. As for time point: blood 2 weeks post-SBRT. Treatment denoted: 15 Gy SBRT to primary tumor, nephrectomy 4 weeks later. CDR3 length: 17 residues. In germline, CDR1 is SGHNT, CDR2 YYREEE (reference sequence). Losses at the gene ends were 0 bases for V and 0 bases for J; bases not matched to a gene: 4. Profiling relied on immunoSEQ multiplex PCR, and the TCRdb table lists in-frame clones only, not all of them. The sample shows 100,000 to 150,000 clones, approximately 80% of them seen only once. The TCR originated in a woman aged 60-70 years with renal cell carcinoma. V usage is TRBV5-4 and J usage is TRBJ1-3; TRBD1 matches 9 bases. Specimen: blood, collected from a patient whose treatment included radiotherapy and nephrectomy. CDR3 protein: CASSLGGDRASGNTIYF. The CDR3, as DNA: TGTGCCAGCAGCTTGGGGGGGGACAGGGCCTCTGGAAACACCATATATTTT.